The present entry profiles one TCR beta chain with its context. The antigen is undetermined. Mismatch with germline at one junction end may stem from a read error. RNA was extracted from bulk tissue without any cell sorting. Between August and November 2014, newly diagnosed, chemotherapy-naive lung cancer patients underwent thoracic surgery in China. This entry belongs to a study of tumor and adjacent non-tumor tissue in lung cancer. Study summary: The cohort had roughly 12 adenocarcinoma, a couple of squamous cell and 1 small cell patients. Stage I to III disease affected some 11 men and about 5 women aged roughly 30 to 80. Study findings and constraints: TCR diversity was significantly greater in tumor than normal lung tissue.

Germline lookup yields CDR1 SGHKS and CDR2 YYEKEE (reference sequence). CDR3 length: 15 amino acids. TCRbeta libraries were built with three rounds of nested PCR, modified from ARM-PCR. TCRdb fed the multiplex PCR reads into MiXCR, producing one record per CDR3 protein. This sample yields around 120,000 distinct CDR3 sequences, of which 66% are seen a single time; roughly 12% belongs to the top ten. This TCR came from a man younger than 45 with non-small cell lung cancer. The sequenced sample consisted of lung tumor tissue. The chain joins TRBV5-5 to TRBJ2-2; no clear D. CDR3 sequence reads: CAISFNRPNTGELFF. The CDR3 DNA reads TGTGCCATCAGCTTTAACAGACCGAACACCGGGGAGCTGTTTTTT.